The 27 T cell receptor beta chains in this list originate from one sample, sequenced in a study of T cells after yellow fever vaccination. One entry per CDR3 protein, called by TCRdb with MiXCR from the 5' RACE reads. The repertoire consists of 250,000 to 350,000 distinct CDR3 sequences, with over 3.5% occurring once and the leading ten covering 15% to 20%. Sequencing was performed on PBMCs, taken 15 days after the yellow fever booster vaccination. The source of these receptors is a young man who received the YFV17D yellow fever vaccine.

The CDR3 protein is CASSLFGGQDTQYF. The CDR3 DNA reads as TGTGCCAGCAGCTTATTTGGGGGGCAAGATACGCAGTATTTT. The chain combines TRBV7-2 with TRBJ2-3, with D possibly called TRBD1 or TRBD2 (6 bases each). V dropped 2 bases and J dropped 5 bases, with 11 bases sitting between them. CDR1 and CDR2 (germline): SGHTA, FQGNSA. The CDR3 has 14 amino acids.

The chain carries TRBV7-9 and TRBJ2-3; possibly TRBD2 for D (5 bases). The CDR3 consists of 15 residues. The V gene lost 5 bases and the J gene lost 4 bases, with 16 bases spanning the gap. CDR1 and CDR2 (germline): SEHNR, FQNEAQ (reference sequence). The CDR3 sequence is CASSDGRGKADTQYF. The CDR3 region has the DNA TGTGCCAGCAGCGACGGACGAGGGAAGGCAGATACGCAGTATTTT.

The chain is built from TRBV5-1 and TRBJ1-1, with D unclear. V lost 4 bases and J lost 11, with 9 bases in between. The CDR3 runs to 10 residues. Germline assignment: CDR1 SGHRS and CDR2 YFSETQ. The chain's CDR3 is CASSHRPAFF. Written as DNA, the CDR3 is TGCGCCAGCAGCCACCGCCCGGCTTTCTTT.

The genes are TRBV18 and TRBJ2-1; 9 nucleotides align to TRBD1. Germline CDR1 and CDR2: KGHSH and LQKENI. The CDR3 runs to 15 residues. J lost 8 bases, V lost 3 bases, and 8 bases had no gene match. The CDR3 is CASSPGQGKVHEQFF. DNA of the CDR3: TGTGCCAGCTCACCCGGACAGGGGAAGGTTCATGAGCAGTTCTTC. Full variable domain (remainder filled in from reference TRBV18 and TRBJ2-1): NAGVMQNPRHLVRRRGQEARLRCSPMKGHSHVYWYRQLPEEGLKFMVYLQKENIIDESGMPKERFSAEFPKEGPSILRIQQVVRGDSAAYFCASSPGQGKVHEQFFGPGTRLTVL.

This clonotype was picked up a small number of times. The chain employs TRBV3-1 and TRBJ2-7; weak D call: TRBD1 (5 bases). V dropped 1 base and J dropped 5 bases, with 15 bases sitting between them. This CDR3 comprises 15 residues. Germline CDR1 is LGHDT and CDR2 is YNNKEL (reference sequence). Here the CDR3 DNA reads TGTGCCAGCAGCCAAGTCCGCAGGGCTAAGGACGAGCAGTACTTC. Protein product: CASSQVRRAKDEQYF.

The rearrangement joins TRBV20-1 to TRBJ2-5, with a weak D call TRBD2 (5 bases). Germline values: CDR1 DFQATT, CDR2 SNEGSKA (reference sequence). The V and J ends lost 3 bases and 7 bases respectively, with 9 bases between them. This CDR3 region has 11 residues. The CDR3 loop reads CSARVSGTQYF. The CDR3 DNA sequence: TGCAGTGCTAGGGTGAGCGGGACCCAGTACTTC.

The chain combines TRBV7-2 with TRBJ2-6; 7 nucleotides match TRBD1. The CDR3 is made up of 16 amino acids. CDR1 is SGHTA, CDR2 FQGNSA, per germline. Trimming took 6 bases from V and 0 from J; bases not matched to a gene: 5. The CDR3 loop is CASRSRGSSGANVLTF. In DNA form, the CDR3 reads TGTGCCAGCAGATCCAGGGGGAGCTCTGGGGCCAACGTCCTGACTTTC.

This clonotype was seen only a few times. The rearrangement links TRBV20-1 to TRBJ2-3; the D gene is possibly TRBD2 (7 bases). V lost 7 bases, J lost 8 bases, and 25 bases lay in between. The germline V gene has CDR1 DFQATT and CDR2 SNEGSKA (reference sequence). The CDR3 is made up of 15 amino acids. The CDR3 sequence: CSVTTAGRGLLTQYF. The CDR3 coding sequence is TGCAGTGTCACAACGGCCGGGCGGGGGCTCCTTACGCAGTATTTT.

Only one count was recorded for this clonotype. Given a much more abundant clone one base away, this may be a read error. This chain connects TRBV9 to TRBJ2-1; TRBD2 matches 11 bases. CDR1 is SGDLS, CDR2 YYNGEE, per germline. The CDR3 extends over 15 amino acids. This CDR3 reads CASCVVAGGLNEQFF. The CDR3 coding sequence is TGTGCCAGCTGCGTGGTAGCGGGGGGGCTGAATGAGCAGTTCTTC. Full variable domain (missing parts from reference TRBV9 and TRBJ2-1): DSGVTQTPKHLITATGQRVTLRCSPRSGDLSVYWYQQSLDQGLQFLIQYYNGEERAKGNILERFSAQQFPDLHSELNLSSLELGDSALYFCASCVVAGGLNEQFFGPGTRLTVL.

In DNA, the CDR3 is TGTGCCAGTGGGGCTAGCCCCTACAATGAGCAGTTCTTC. Translation: CASGASPYNEQFF. The chain combines TRBV18 with TRBJ2-1, with D perhaps matching TRBD1 or TRBD2 (5 bases each). This CDR3 spans 13 amino acids. Deletions cut 9 bases from V and 2 bases from J, with 11 bases between. The germline gives CDR1 KGHSH, CDR2 LQKENI.

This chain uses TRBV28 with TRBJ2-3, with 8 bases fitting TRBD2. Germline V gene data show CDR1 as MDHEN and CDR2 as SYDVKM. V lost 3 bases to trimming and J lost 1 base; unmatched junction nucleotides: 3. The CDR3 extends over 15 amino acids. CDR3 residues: CASSLTSVGTDTQYF. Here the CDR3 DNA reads TGTGCCAGCAGTTTGACTAGCGTGGGCACAGATACGCAGTATTTT.

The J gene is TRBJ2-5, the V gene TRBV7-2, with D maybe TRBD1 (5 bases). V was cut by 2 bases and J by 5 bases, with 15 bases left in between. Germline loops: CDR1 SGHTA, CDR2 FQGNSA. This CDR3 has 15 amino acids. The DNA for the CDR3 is TGTGCCAGCAGCTTAATAGGGGCTATGGGGGAGACCCAGTACTTC. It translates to CASSLIGAMGETQYF. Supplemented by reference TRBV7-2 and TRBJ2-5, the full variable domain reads GAGVSQSPSNKVTEKGKDVELRCDPISGHTALYWYRQSLGQGLEFLIYFQGNSAPDKSGLPSDRFSAERTGGSVSTLTIQRTQQEDSAVYLCASSLIGAMGETQYFGPGTRLLVL.

DNA of the CDR3: TGCGCCAGCAGCCAAGATCTCGGGCCAGGACGGTATGGCTACACCTTC. Amino acid sequence: CASSQDLGPGRYGYTF. V and J are TRBV4-3 and TRBJ1-2; D is ambiguous. Between the trimmed V and J ends, which lost 0 bases and 5 bases, there was a span of 16 bases. CDR1 is LGHNA, CDR2 YSLEER, per germline. This CDR3 region has 16 residues.

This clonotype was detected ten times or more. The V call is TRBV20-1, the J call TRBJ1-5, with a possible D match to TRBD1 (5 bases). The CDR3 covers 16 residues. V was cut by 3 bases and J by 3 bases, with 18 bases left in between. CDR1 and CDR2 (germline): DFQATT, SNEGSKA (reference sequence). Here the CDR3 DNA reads TGCAGTGCTAGTAAAGGCACGCCAGGGAACAATCAGCCCCAGCATTTT. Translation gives CSASKGTPGNNQPQHF.

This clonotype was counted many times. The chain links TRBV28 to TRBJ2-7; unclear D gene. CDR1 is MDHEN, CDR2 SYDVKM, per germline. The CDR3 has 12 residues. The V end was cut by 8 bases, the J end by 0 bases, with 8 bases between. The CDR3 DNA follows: TGTGCCAGCTCCCTAAGCTCCTACGAGCAGTACGTC. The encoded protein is CASSLSSYEQYV.

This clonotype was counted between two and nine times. The CDR3 coding sequence is TGTGCCAGCAGTCTTTCCAAGATGAACACTGAAGCTTTCTTT. Its translation: CASSLSKMNTEAFF. This chain connects TRBV27 to TRBJ1-1; D not certain. V lost 5 bases, J lost 0 bases, and 10 bases lay in between. CDR1 and CDR2 from the germline V gene are MNHEY and SMNVEV (reference sequence). The CDR3 extends over 14 amino acids.

CDR3 DNA: TGTGCCAGCAGCTTAGCGACAAGACAGGAAGCTTTCTTT. Amino acid sequence: CASSLATRQEAFF. V gene TRBV7-2 combines with J gene TRBJ1-1; tentatively, D is TRBD1 (5 bases). Per the germline V gene, CDR1 is SGHTA and CDR2 is FQGNSA. CDR3 length: 13 amino acids. The ends were cut back, 0 bases at V and 8 bases at J, with 10 bases in the middle.

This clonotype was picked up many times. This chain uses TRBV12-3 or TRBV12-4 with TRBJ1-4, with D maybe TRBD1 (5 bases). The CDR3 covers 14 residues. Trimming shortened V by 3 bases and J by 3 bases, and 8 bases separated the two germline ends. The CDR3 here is CASSLGRSNEKLFF. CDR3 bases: TGTGCCAGCAGTTTGGGGCGGTCTAATGAAAAACTGTTTTTT.

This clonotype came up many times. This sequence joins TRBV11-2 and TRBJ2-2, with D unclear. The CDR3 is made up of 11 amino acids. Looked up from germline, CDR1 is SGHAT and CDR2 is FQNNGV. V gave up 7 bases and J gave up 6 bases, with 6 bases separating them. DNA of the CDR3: TGTGCCAGCAATGGCGCCGGGGAGCTGTTTTTT. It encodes CASNGAGELFF. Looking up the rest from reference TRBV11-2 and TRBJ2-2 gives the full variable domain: EAGVAQSPRYKIIEKRQSVAFWCNPISGHATLYWYQQILGQGPKLLIQFQNNGVVDDSQLPKDRFSAERLKGVDSTLKIQPAKLEDSAVYLCASNGAGELFFGEGSRLTVL.

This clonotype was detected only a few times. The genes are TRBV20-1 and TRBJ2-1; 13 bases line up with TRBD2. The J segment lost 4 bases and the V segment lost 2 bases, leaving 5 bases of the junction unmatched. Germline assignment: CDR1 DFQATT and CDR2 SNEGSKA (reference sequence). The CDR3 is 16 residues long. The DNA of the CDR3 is TGCAGTGCTAGACTGACTAGCGGGGGGCCTTACAATGAGCAGTTCTTC. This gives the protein CSARLTSGGPYNEQFF.

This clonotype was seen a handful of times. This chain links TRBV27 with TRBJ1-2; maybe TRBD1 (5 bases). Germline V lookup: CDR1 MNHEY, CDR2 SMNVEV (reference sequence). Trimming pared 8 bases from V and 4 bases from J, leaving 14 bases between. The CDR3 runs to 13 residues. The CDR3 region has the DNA TGTGCCAGCGGAGGGGAAGGGGCCTATGGCTACACCTTC. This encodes CASGGEGAYGYTF.

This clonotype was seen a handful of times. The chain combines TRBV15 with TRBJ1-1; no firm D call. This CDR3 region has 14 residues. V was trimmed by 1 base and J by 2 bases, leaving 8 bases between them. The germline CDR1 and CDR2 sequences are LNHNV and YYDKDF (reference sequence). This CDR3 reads CATSRVADNTEAFF. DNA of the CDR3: TGTGCCACCAGCAGAGTTGCGGATAACACTGAAGCTTTCTTT.

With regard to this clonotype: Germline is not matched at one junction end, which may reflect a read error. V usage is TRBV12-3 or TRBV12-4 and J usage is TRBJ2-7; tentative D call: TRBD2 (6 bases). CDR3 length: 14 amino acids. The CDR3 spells CASSGTPGTGEQHF. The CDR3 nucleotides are TGTGCCAGCAGCGGGACTCCCGGGACGGGGGAGCAGCACTTC.

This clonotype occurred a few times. In nucleotides, the CDR3 is TGTGCCAGTAGGATGACAGATCTCCAAGAGACCCAGTACTTC. Residues: CASRMTDLQETQYF. The V and J genes are TRBV19 and TRBJ2-5, with D perhaps TRBD1 (5 bases). The CDR3 is 14 residues long. Germline CDR1 and CDR2: LNHDA and SQIVND (reference sequence). Between the trimmed V and J ends, which lost 6 bases and 1 base, there was a span of 12 bases.

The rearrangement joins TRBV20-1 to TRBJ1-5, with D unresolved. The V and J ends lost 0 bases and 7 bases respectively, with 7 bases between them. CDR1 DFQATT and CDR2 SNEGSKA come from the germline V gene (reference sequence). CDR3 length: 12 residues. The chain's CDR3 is CSARDGQQPQHF. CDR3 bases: TGCAGTGCTAGAGATGGCCAGCAGCCCCAGCATTTT.

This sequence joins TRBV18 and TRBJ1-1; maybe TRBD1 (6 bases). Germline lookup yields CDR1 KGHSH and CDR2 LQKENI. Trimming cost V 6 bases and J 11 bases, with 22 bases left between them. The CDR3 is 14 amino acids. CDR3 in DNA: TGTGCCAGCTCGCCCGAGGGGGTAAAGGGGAGTGCTTTCTTT. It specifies CASSPEGVKGSAFF.

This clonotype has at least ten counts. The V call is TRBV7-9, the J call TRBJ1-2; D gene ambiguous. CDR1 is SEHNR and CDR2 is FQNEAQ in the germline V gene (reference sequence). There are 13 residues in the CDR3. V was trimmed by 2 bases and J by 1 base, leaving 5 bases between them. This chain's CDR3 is CASSLSSNYGYTF. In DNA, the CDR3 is TGTGCCAGCAGCTTATCAAGTAACTATGGCTACACCTTC.